This T cell receptor (beta chain) was sequenced in a study of T cells in Graves' hyperthyroidism and ophthalmopathy. Study results and limitations: Most clonotypes expanded in thyroid above 0.001 were likewise present in blood. Ophthalmopathy, as predicted by the model, came a median about seven months after the prediction.

V shed 2 bases and J shed 1 base, with 6 bases lying between them. Germline-derived CDR1 and CDR2 are MNHEY and SVGAGI. This CDR3 comprises 14 residues. The TCR beta CDR3 regions underwent amplification using RNA transcripts as the source. HTBI primers were employed in a first-round RT-PCR of the TCR CDR3. TCRdb itself ran the multiplex PCR reads through MiXCR, one entry per CDR3 protein. Of about 560,000 distinct CDR3 sequences detected, approximately 16% appear once; the ten largest clones hold about 17%. Stable Graves' hyperthyroidism denoted no ophthalmopathy progression over 18 months. This clonotype was seen repeatedly, ten times or more. What it recognizes is unknown.

Input material: blood. This TCR was recovered from a woman younger than 30 with Graves' hyperthyroidism. The chain carries TRBV6-5 and TRBJ1-3; D uncertain. The CDR3 DNA reads as TGTGCCAGCAGTTACGTCGCATCTGGAAACACCATATATTTT. This translates into CASSYVASGNTIYF.